This T cell receptor beta chain is drawn from a study of blood T cell repertoires in COVID-19. Study details: T cells, B-cell-depleted T cells, or PBMCs provided the cDNA or gDNA that served as material.

Data came from immunoSEQ multiplex PCR; TCRdb stores just in-frame clones and leaves some out. The table has under 300,000 clones, about 85% seen once; the top ten hold less than 8.5%. The CDR3 spans 14 residues. The germline V gene encodes CDR1 SGHAT and CDR2 FQNNGV. The V and J ends lost 4 bases and 2 bases respectively, with 11 bases between them. Study members were between 18 and 89 years old and lived in 20 to 30 US regions. Participants' own reports of clinical history determined their cohort assignment. During the 2 weeks before they entered the study, exposed participants had met someone with a PCR-confirmed or clinician-diagnosed COVID-19 case.

Sequencing was done on a sample of PBMCs or T cells enriched from blood (not recorded which). This TCR derives from a woman between 50 and 59 years old who had been exposed to COVID-19. This rearrangement joins TRBV11-2 to TRBJ1-1; D remains ambiguous. The CDR3 loop is CASSSTTANTEAFF. The CDR3 nucleotides read TGTGCCAGCAGCTCCACCACAGCTAACACTGAAGCTTTCTTT.